The following is a TCR beta chain sequence with its context. Its antigen remains unidentified. These data belong to a study of CD8+ T cells in alopecia areata. Background on the study: Those patients who were treated received oral tofacitinib, which was given at 5 to 10 mg twice daily for moderate-to-severe alopecia areata.

Reverse transcription of extracted RNA yielded cDNA, which provided the sequencing template. Here immunoSEQ multiplex PCR was the method, and the copy in TCRdb shows in-frame clones only, minus some. The sample carries about 11,000 clones, 59% recorded once. The study, taken as a whole, reports: Relative to mice, TCR sharing across patients was less clear, a difference possibly HLA-related. Sequencing of scalp samples also includes resident alphabeta T cells from normal skin. Affected lesional scalp, above all in alopecia totalis/universalis, was more clonal than normal scalp.

Alopecia areata patients gave lesional scalp punch biopsies and peripheral blood samples. The sequences come from skin, collected at week 0. This clonotype originated in a human donor with alopecia areata.

The CDR3 DNA follows: TGCGCCAGCAGCTCTGGACAGGGCGGTGGGACCGGGGAGCTGTTTTTT. Translating it yields CASSSGQGGGTGELFF. The V gene is TRBV5-1, the J gene TRBJ2-2, with 8 bases fitting TRBD1. The germline CDR1 and CDR2 sequences are SGHRS and YFSETQ. This CDR3 contains 16 residues. Unmatched junction bases numbered 9, after V lost 3 bases and J lost 5 bases.